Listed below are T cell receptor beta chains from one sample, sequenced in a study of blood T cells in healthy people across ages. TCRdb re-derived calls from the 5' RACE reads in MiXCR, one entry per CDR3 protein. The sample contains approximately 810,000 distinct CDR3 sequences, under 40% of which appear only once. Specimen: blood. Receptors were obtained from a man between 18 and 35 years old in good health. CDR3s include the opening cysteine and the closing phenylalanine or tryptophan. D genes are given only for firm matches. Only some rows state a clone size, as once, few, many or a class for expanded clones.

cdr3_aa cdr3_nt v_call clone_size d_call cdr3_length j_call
CSARDGLVGLAGNQPQHF TGCAGTGCTAGAGATGGGTTAGTTGGGTTGGCCGGCAATCAGCCCCAGCATTTT TRBV20-1 few NA 18 TRBJ1-5
CASSYRPLLSGGAGSYEQYF TGTGCCAGCAGTTACCGGCCCCTTTTGAGCGGGGGTGCGGGTTCCTACGAGCAGTACTTC TRBV6-5 NA TRBD2 20 TRBJ2-7
CAIGTRDPGTYGYTF TGTGCCATCGGGACTCGGGACCCAGGAACCTATGGCTACACCTTC TRBV10-3 few NA 15 TRBJ1-2
CASSYLEGGVGYEQFF TGTGCCAGCAGTTATCTAGAAGGGGGGGTGGGGTATGAGCAGTTCTTC TRBV2 NA NA 16 TRBJ2-1
CASSLEPTPNSPLHF TGCGCCAGCAGCTTGGAGCCGACACCAAATTCACCCCTCCACTTT TRBV5-1 NA NA 15 TRBJ1-6
CASSLAVRAMSTDTQYF TGCGCCAGCAGCTTGGCCGTCAGGGCGATGAGCACAGATACGCAGTATTTT TRBV5-1 many NA 17 TRBJ2-3
CASSSASSILRPGEQYF TGCGCCAGCAGCTCGGCAAGCTCGATCCTACGCCCTGGGGAGCAGTACTTC TRBV5-1 once NA 17 TRBJ2-5
CASSKALLGTGDASEQYF TGTGCCAGCAGCAAAGCCCTACTAGGGACAGGGGACGCCTCCGAGCAGTACTTC TRBV21-1 NA NA 18 TRBJ2-7
CSASPAGVAYNEQFF TGCAGTGCTAGTCCAGCGGGGGTCGCCTACAATGAGCAGTTCTTC TRBV20-1 few TRBD2 15 TRBJ2-1
CSAREPGGYTF TGCAGTGCTAGAGAGCCGGGAGGCTACACCTTC TRBV20-1 many NA 11 TRBJ1-2
CASSPGFLRGVFYNEQYF TGTGCCAGCAGCCCCGGGTTTTTGCGGGGGGTTTTCTACAATGAGCAGTACTTC TRBV9 few TRBD2 18 TRBJ2-5
CASSSTATYEQYF TGTGCCAGCAGTTCGACAGCGACCTACGAGCAGTACTTC TRBV28 NA NA 13 TRBJ2-7
CASSQDGLRQFF TGTGCCAGCAGCCAAGACGGTCTGCGGCAGTTCTTC TRBV14 many NA 12 TRBJ2-1
CASSLVAASNQPQHF TGTGCCAGCAGTTTAGTGGCAGCAAGCAATCAGCCCCAGCATTTT TRBV12-3/TRBV12-4 few NA 15 TRBJ1-5
CASSVVQPRSAYGYTF TGTGCCAGCAGTGTTGTACAGCCGCGAAGCGCCTATGGCTACACCTTC TRBV2 NA NA 16 TRBJ1-2
CSARPTSEQFF TGCAGTGCTAGACCCACGAGTGAGCAGTTCTTC TRBV20-1 NA NA 11 TRBJ2-1
CASSRQNRGGTVNTGELFF TGCGCCAGCAGCCGGCAAAATCGAGGCGGGACGGTGAACACCGGGGAGCTGTTTTTT TRBV4-1 NA NA 19 TRBJ2-2
CASSSPRGTGAVKGYTF TGTGCCAGCAGCTCCCCCCGGGGGACAGGGGCTGTTAAAGGCTACACCTTC TRBV11-2 few TRBD1 17 TRBJ1-2
CASSPGLRLYF TGTGCCAGCAGTCCGGGTCTCCGACTGTACTTC TRBV7-9 few NA 11 TRBJ2-5
CASSPPPETAFF TGTGCCAGCAGCCCACCCCCGGAAACGGCTTTCTTT TRBV7-2 NA NA 12 TRBJ1-1
CASSPRDRTGELFF TGTGCCAGCAGCCCTAGGGACCGCACCGGGGAGCTGTTTTTT TRBV7-8 few NA 14 TRBJ2-2
CASSQDQGRDLNSPLHF TGCGCCAGCAGCCAAGATCAGGGCAGGGACCTAAATTCACCCCTCCACTTT TRBV4-1 few NA 17 TRBJ1-6
CASSFTTGAAHNQPQHF TGTGCCAGCAGTTTTACAACAGGGGCCGCTCACAATCAGCCCCAGCATTTT TRBV12-3/TRBV12-4 NA TRBD1 17 TRBJ1-5
CASRARTVNTEAFF TGTGCCAGCAGAGCGAGGACAGTGAACACTGAAGCTTTCTTT TRBV12-3/TRBV12-4 NA NA 14 TRBJ1-1